This is a list of T cell receptor beta chains from one sample in a study of CD8 T cells in ankylosing spondylitis. MiXCR was run by TCRdb on the 5' RACE reads, yielding one entry per CDR3 protein. The sample carries about 330,000 distinct CDR3 sequences, approximately 8% recorded once. The material sequenced was blood, either unsorted or a sorted T cell fraction (not recorded which). The receptor set was obtained from a male donor with ankylosing spondylitis. CDR3s include the opening cysteine and the closing phenylalanine or tryptophan. Each record gives: clone size, J gene, D gene, V gene, CDR3 protein, CDR3 DNA. D genes are given only for firm matches. Rows may omit the clone size; those that give it use once, few, many or a size class.

>many|TRBJ2-2|NA|TRBV4-2
CASSQESGRNTGELFF
TGTGCCAGCAGCCAAGAATCTGGGAGGAACACCGGGGAGCTGTTTTTT
>many|TRBJ2-1|TRBD2|TRBV5-1
CASSRGLAGGNEQFF
TGCGCCAGCAGCCGCGGACTAGCGGGAGGGAATGAGCAGTTCTTC
>many|TRBJ2-1|NA|TRBV27
CASSFRRAGLYNEQFF
TGTGCCAGCAGTTTCAGGAGGGCGGGACTCTACAATGAGCAGTTCTTC
>NA|TRBJ1-5|NA|TRBV20-1
CSASRGLDGYQPQHF
TGCAGTGCTAGTCGTGGTTTAGACGGCTATCAGCCCCAGCATTTT
>many|TRBJ2-5|NA|TRBV5-1
CASTFQQGRETQYF
TGCGCCAGCACCTTTCAGCAGGGTAGAGAGACCCAGTACTTC
>NA|TRBJ2-7|TRBD2|TRBV19
CASSVLAGDYDEQYF
TGTGCCAGTAGCGTCCTAGCGGGAGACTACGACGAGCAGTACTTC
>many|TRBJ2-2|NA|TRBV5-1
CASSFLQGLTGELFF
TGCGCCAGCAGCTTCCTACAGGGACTAACCGGGGAGCTGTTTTTT
>few|TRBJ1-5|NA|TRBV19
CASRLQGQPQHF
TGTGCCAGTAGGTTACAGGGCCAGCCCCAGCATTTT
>few|TRBJ2-7|TRBD2|TRBV4-3
CASSRSGRSSEQYF
TGCGCCAGCAGCCGTAGCGGGAGGTCCTCCGAGCAGTACTTC
>few|TRBJ2-5|TRBD1|TRBV29-1
CSAGDRSGETQYF
TGCAGCGCTGGGGACAGGTCGGGGGAGACCCAGTACTTC
>few|TRBJ2-2|TRBD2|TRBV3-1
CASSRSRGEWMANTGELFF
TGTGCCAGCAGCCGGAGCCGGGGGGAGTGGATGGCGAACACCGGGGAGCTGTTTTTT
>NA|TRBJ2-2|TRBD2|TRBV5-1
CASSLQAGGPGTGELFF
TGCGCCAGCAGCTTACAAGCGGGAGGGCCCGGCACCGGGGAGCTGTTTTTT
>many|TRBJ2-1|NA|TRBV7-9
CASQDRSSYNEQFF
TGTGCCAGCCAGGACCGGAGCTCCTACAATGAGCAGTTCTTC
>few|TRBJ1-5|NA|TRBV6-1
CASSSSYSNQPQHF
TGTGCCAGCTCGTCCAGTTATAGCAATCAGCCCCAGCATTTT
>many|TRBJ1-5|NA|TRBV7-9
CASSLGGASQPQHF
TGTGCCAGCAGCCTAGGCGGAGCTTCTCAGCCCCAGCATTTT
>NA|TRBJ2-5|TRBD2|TRBV19
CASSGTGTSQETQYF
TGTGCCAGTAGTGGGACCGGGACTAGCCAAGAGACCCAGTACTTC
>NA|TRBJ2-5|TRBD1|TRBV29-1
CSVEGGTGAGLETQYF
TGCAGCGTTGAGGGAGGGACAGGGGCTGGGTTGGAGACCCAGTACTTC
>many|TRBJ2-1|NA|TRBV20-1
CSARYGDRVTQFF
TGCAGTGCTAGATACGGGGACCGGGTTACTCAGTTCTTC
>many|TRBJ1-5|TRBD1|TRBV5-1
CASSIQGQSNQPQHF
TGCGCCAGCAGCATACAGGGACAGTCAAATCAGCCCCAGCATTTT
>few|TRBJ2-3|TRBD2|TRBV19
CASSMSGLVVYTQYF
TGTGCCAGTAGTATGTCCGGACTAGTTGTATATACGCAGTATTTT
>NA|TRBJ2-7|TRBD1|TRBV6-2/TRBV6-3
CASSYRPDPPDRGYEQYF
TGTGCCAGCAGTTACCGGCCTGACCCCCCCGACAGGGGCTACGAGCAGTACTTC
>few|TRBJ1-5|NA|TRBV7-8
CASSLGSLNNQPQHF
TGTGCCAGCAGCTTAGGTAGTCTTAACAATCAGCCCCAGCATTTT
>many|TRBJ2-1|TRBD2|TRBV4-1
CASSQEGGTSGYRYSYNEQFF
TGCGCCAGCAGCCAAGAAGGTGGGACTAGCGGGTATCGTTACTCCTACAATGAGCAGTTCTTC
>many|TRBJ2-1|NA|TRBV12-3/TRBV12-4
CASNPVGGTEQFF
TGTGCCAGCAATCCGGTAGGGGGTACTGAGCAGTTCTTC
>many|TRBJ2-1|NA|TRBV7-2
CASSSPVTVYNEQFF
TGTGCCAGCAGTTCCCCAGTGACTGTATACAATGAGCAGTTCTTC
>NA|TRBJ1-1|NA|TRBV20-1
CSARAGGDKEAFF
TGCAGTGCTAGAGCGGGGGGTGACAAGGAAGCTTTCTTT
>few|TRBJ2-7|TRBD2|TRBV20-1
CSATSGRAPYEQYF
TGCAGTGCTACTAGCGGGAGGGCCCCCTACGAGCAGTACTTC
>few|TRBJ2-3|NA|TRBV6-2/TRBV6-3
CASRPQGITDTQYF
TGTGCCAGCAGGCCACAGGGTATTACAGATACGCAGTATTTT
>NA|TRBJ2-7|NA|TRBV5-1
CASRSPTPGAEQYF
TGCGCCAGCAGATCGCCCACCCCAGGGGCCGAGCAGTACTTC
>many|TRBJ2-7|NA|TRBV7-9
CASTHEGGHLYEQYF
TGTGCCAGCACCCACGAGGGGGGACACCTCTACGAGCAGTACTTC
>NA|TRBJ2-2|NA|TRBV9
CASSVGTHGELFF
TGTGCCAGCAGCGTCGGGACACACGGGGAGCTGTTTTTT
>many|TRBJ2-7|NA|TRBV28
CASSSTTSSSSYEQYF
TGTGCCAGCAGTTCAACGACTAGTTCGAGCTCCTACGAGCAGTACTTC
>few|TRBJ2-7|TRBD1|TRBV3-1
CASSALRTGAYEQYF
TGTGCCAGCAGCGCCCTCCGGACAGGGGCCTACGAGCAGTACTTC
>NA|TRBJ2-3|NA|TRBV27
CASIPLGVSASTDTQYF
TGTGCCAGCATCCCTCTGGGTGTTAGCGCGAGCACAGATACGCAGTATTTT
>many|TRBJ2-3|NA|TRBV28
CASSSRGTASTDTQYF
TGTGCCAGCAGTTCGAGGGGGACGGCTAGCACAGATACGCAGTATTTT
>NA|TRBJ2-1|TRBD2|TRBV6-6
CASSYVGGEQFF
TGTGCCAGCAGTTACGTGGGAGGGGAGCAGTTCTTC
>NA|TRBJ2-7|TRBD2|TRBV7-2
CASSLKPSGSYEQYF
TGTGCCAGCAGCTTAAAGCCTAGCGGGAGCTACGAGCAGTACTTC
>NA|TRBJ2-7|NA|TRBV5-1
CASSPWTTGYEQYF
TGCGCCAGCAGCCCGTGGACGACCGGATACGAGCAGTACTTC
>many|TRBJ2-7|TRBD1|TRBV12-3/TRBV12-4
CASRGDRTDEQYF
TGTGCCAGCAGGGGGGACAGGACCGACGAGCAGTACTTC
>few|TRBJ2-5|NA|TRBV7-9
CASSPPPGETQYF
TGTGCCAGCAGTCCCCCCCCGGGAGAGACCCAGTACTTC
>few|TRBJ1-2|TRBD1|TRBV10-3
CAIYQSGQQHHLYGYTF
TGTGCCATCTACCAATCGGGACAGCAACACCATCTATATGGCTACACCTTC
>many|TRBJ2-7|TRBD2|TRBV28
CASSFPGLAVTYEQYF
TGTGCCAGCAGTTTCCCCGGACTAGCCGTTACCTACGAGCAGTACTTC
>many|TRBJ2-7|NA|TRBV12-3/TRBV12-4
CASTRDYEQYF
TGTGCCAGCACCAGGGATTACGAGCAGTACTTC
>few|TRBJ2-1|TRBD2|TRBV30
CAWSRGRGGYNEQFF
TGTGCCTGGAGCAGGGGACGGGGGGGGTACAATGAGCAGTTCTTC
>NA|TRBJ2-5|NA|TRBV20-1
CSASLTGLRRETQYF
TGCAGTGCTAGCCTAACGGGACTCCGGCGTGAGACCCAGTACTTC
>few|TRBJ2-2|NA|TRBV12-3/TRBV12-4
CASSLKGHTGELFF
TGTGCCAGCAGTTTGAAGGGTCACACCGGGGAGCTGTTTTTT
>NA|TRBJ2-1|TRBD1|TRBV24-1
CATSDLPRGRSNEQFF
TGTGCCACCAGTGATTTGCCCAGGGGGCGCAGCAATGAGCAGTTCTTC
>NA|TRBJ2-1|NA|TRBV2
CASSTPTRGAEYNEQFF
TGTGCCAGCAGCACCCCTACCCGGGGGGCGGAGTACAATGAGCAGTTCTTC
>few|TRBJ2-3|NA|TRBV10-3
CATSQGWGTDTQYF
TGTGCCACGAGCCAGGGATGGGGCACAGATACGCAGTATTTT
>NA|TRBJ2-3|TRBD2|TRBV15
CATSPRGTSGTDTQYF
TGTGCCACCAGCCCCAGGGGGACTAGCGGGACAGATACGCAGTATTTT
>many|TRBJ1-3|NA|TRBV29-1
CSVDTAWTGSGNTIYF
TGCAGCGTTGACACGGCTTGGACGGGCTCTGGAAACACCATATATTTT